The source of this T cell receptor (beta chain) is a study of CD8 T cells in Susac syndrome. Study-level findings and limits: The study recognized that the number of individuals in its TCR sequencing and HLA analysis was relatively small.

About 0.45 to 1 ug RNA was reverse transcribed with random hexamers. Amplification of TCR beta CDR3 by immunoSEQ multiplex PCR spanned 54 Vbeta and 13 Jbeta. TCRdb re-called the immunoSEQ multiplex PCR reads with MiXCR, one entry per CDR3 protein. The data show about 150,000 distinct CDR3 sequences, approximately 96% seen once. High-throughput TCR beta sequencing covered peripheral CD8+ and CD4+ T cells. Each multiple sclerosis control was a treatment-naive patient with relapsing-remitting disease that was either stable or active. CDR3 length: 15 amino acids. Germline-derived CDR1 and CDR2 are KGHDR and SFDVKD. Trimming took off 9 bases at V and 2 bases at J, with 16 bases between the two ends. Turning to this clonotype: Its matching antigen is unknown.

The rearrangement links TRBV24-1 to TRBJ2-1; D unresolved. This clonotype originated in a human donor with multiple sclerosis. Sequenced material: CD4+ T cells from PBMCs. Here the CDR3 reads CATSPVGRPYNEQFF. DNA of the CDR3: TGTGCCACCTCTCCCGTAGGGCGGCCCTACAATGAGCAGTTCTTC.